Listed below are T cell receptor beta chains from one sample, sequenced in a study of cytomegalovirus exposure and HLA in healthy donors. Method: immunoSEQ multiplex PCR; TCRdb's copy keeps in-frame clones and lacks some. Among around 98,000 clones listed, roughly two thirds were seen once. Sequenced: PBMCs. The receptors stem from a man in his fifties in good health and CMV-seronegative. The conserved cysteine and the conserved F or W are not part of the CDR3 here. Expanded clones are given a class, and other clones once, few, many or no size at all.

- 14 TRBJ2-3 TRBV27 ASSLRPRPAADTQY
- 14 - TRBV28 ASISTGTRSSYEQY
- 9 TRBJ2-4 TRBV7-2 ASSSYYIQY
- 12 TRBJ1-4 TRBV19 ASRKEGVGEKLF
- 13 TRBJ2-5 TRBV6-5 ASSYSSTSMETQY
once 14 TRBJ2-2 TRBV16 ASSQRTGLATGELF
- 12 TRBJ2-7 TRBV7-3 ASSRTGGSDEQY
once 12 - TRBV9 ASSVAGGTYEQY
- 12 TRBJ2-3 TRBV6-6 ASSLVRGTDTQY
- 14 TRBJ2-2 TRBV10-3 AISENGGASTGELF
- 14 TRBJ1-4 TRBV27 ASRADSGDGNEKLF
- 13 TRBJ1-1 TRBV30 AWKAGKSFNTEAF
once 11 TRBJ2-7 TRBV27 ASSRRGPYEQY
- 12 TRBJ2-3 TRBV2 ASSSGRLTDTQY
- 10 TRBJ1-5 TRBV6-6 ASSQGNQPQH
few 14 TRBJ2-5 TRBV15 ATSRDGLPGQETQY
- 10 TRBJ1-1 TRBV28 ASSLTGTEAF
- 13 TRBJ2-7 TRBV27 ASRPNREMHYEQY
- 13 TRBJ2-3 TRBV4-3 ASSLIGGSTDTQY
few 14 TRBJ2-3 TRBV28 ASSNAGTSGRDTQY
few 13 TRBJ2-3 TRBV6-6 ASGKTGAPSVTQY
- 15 TRBJ1-3 TRBV14 ASSLGGWSGRRNTIY
- 10 TRBJ1-2 TRBV19 ASSMTGGGYT
- 16 TRBJ2-2 TRBV10-3 AISEPTQLTANTGELF
- 13 TRBJ1-2 TRBV10-3 AISGQDRGDYGYT
- 14 TRBJ2-5 TRBV4-1 ASSQHGTSGLETQY
- 13 TRBJ1-4 TRBV7-9 ASSLTGAQNEKLF
- 13 TRBJ2-7 TRBV6-5 ASSLRTVPYYEQY
- 12 TRBJ2-5 TRBV7-2 ASSSGMYQETQY
- 13 TRBJ2-7 TRBV28 ASTPGTVDSYEQY
- 14 TRBJ2-3 TRBV9 ASSPWRGQYTDTQY
- 15 TRBJ2-3 TRBV13 ASSLGLAGGSTDTQY
- 12 TRBJ1-1 TRBV2 ASRATQVNTEAF
- 13 TRBJ2-7 TRBV11-2 ASSLDGRLADEQY
- 12 TRBJ1-1 TRBV10-1 ASSDGPGVTEAF
- 12 TRBJ2-7 TRBV2 ASSTDRGWDEQY
few 12 TRBJ1-2 TRBV27 ASRPGSANYGYT
- 12 TRBJ1-2 TRBV9 ASSVDRGLYGYT
- 13 TRBJ2-4 TRBV5-4 ASSLETGGKNIQY
- 14 TRBJ1-1 TRBV7-2 ASSERGTTGGTEAF
- 17 TRBJ2-3 TRBV15 ATSRELAGPMPRTDTQY
- 13 TRBJ2-5 TRBV11-2 ASSYRGGTQETQY
- 13 TRBJ2-1 TRBV4-1 ASSQGAGYYNEQF
- 12 TRBJ1-6 TRBV10-1 ASSDRAYNSPLH
- 11 TRBJ2-5 TRBV10-3 ATSYRGQETQY
- 12 TRBJ1-2 TRBV11-2 ASSPAATGVGYT
once 15 TRBJ2-2 TRBV12-5 ASGFPPGDRATGELF
few 13 TRBJ1-5 TRBV30 AWSTDTKLGQPQH